Detailed here is one T cell receptor beta chain. Its antigen remains unknown. Germline assignment: CDR1 MNHEY and CDR2 SMNVEV (reference sequence). The CDR3 is made up of 14 amino acids. V lost 3 bases and J 7 bases, leaving 16 bases between the germline ends. Data came from immunoSEQ multiplex PCR; TCRdb stores just in-frame clones and leaves some out. The table shows 130,000 to 150,000 clones, with roughly 90% occurring only once. This entry belongs to a study of cytomegalovirus exposure and HLA in healthy donors. Whole-study results and caveats: High specificity and sensitivity for cytomegalovirus status were reported for the classifier. The study recorded some 160 TCR beta chains that were cytomegalovirus-associated. Many donors carried some public TCRs, although rarity characterized most TCR sequences.

The donors were part of the validation cohort, which consisted of roughly 120 subjects and was separate from the first cohort of 666 subjects. The TCR originated in a young man in good health and CMV-seropositive. The sequencing input was PBMCs. The chain uses TRBV27 and TRBJ2-7, with D perhaps matching TRBD2 (5 bases). The CDR3 loop reads CASSFSPAGGEQYF. CDR3 nucleotide sequence: TGTGCCAGCAGTTTTTCCCCGGCAGGAGGAGAGCAGTACTTC.